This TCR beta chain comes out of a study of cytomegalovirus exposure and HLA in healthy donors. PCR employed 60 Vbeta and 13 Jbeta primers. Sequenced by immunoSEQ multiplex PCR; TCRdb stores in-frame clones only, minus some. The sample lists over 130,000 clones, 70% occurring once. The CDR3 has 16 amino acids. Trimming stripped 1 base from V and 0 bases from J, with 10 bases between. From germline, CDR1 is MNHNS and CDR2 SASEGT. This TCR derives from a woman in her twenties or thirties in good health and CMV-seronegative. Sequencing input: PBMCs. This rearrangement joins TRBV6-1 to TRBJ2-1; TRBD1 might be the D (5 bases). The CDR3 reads CASSEGTGGSYNEQFF. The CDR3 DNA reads TGTGCCAGCAGTGAAGGAACAGGCGGCTCCTACAATGAGCAGTTCTTC.